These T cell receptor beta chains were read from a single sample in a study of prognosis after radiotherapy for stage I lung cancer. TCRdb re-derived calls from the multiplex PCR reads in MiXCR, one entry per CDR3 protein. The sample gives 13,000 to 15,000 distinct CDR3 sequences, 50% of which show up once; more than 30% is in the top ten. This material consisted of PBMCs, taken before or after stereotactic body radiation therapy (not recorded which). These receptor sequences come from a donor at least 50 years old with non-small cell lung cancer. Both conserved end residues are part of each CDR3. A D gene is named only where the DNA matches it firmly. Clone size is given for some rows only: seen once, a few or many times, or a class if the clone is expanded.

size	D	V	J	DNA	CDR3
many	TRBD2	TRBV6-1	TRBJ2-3	TGTGCCAGCAGGGGACTAGCGGGATCCGATACGCAGTATTTT	CASRGLAGSDTQYF
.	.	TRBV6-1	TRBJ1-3	TGTGCCAGCAGTCCCCTCGCTGGAAACACCATATATTTT	CASSPLAGNTIYF
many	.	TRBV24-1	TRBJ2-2	TGTGCCACCCAAGGAAGGCTGAACACCGGGGAGCTGTTTTTT	CATQGRLNTGELFF
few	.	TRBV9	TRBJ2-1	TGTGCCAGCAGCGTATGCCACACCGTCTCCTACAATGAGCAGTTCTTC	CASSVCHTVSYNEQFF
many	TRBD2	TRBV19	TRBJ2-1	TGTGCCAGTAGTATAGACCGCGGGGGGACCTACAATGAGCAGTTCTTC	CASSIDRGGTYNEQFF
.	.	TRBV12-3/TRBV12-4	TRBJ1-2	TGTGCCAGCAGCTTATCCCCGAACTATGGCTACACCTTC	CASSLSPNYGYTF
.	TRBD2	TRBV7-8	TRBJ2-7	TGTGCCAGCAGATTAGGGAGGGAATCCAGGCGGAGGGAGCACGAGCAGTACTTC	CASRLGRESRRREHEQYF
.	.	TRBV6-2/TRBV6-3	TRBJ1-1	TGTGCCAGCAGTGAGGTCCGTGCGGGTGAAGCTTTCTTT	CASSEVRAGEAFF
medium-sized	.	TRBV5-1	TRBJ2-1	TGCGCCAGCAGCGTAGCAGGAGCGTCCTACAATGAGCAGTTCTTC	CASSVAGASYNEQFF
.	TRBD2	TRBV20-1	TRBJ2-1	TGCAGTGCCCAAGGGGAGCGGGAGTTCCATGAGCAGTTCTTC	CSAQGEREFHEQFF
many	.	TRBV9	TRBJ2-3	TGTGCCAGCACCGACAGTAGTCTTACAGATACGCAGTATTTT	CASTDSSLTDTQYF
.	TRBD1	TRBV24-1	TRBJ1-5	TGTGCCACCAGTGCGGGTTCAGGGGGGGATAGCAATCAGCCCCAGCATTTT	CATSAGSGGDSNQPQHF
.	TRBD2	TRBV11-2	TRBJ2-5	TGTGCCAGCAGCTTATATCTGGGACTAAATTTGGAGACCCAGTACTTC	CASSLYLGLNLETQYF
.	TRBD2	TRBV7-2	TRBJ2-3	TGTGCCAGCAACTATCAACTAGCGGGGACAGATACGCAGTATTTT	CASNYQLAGTDTQYF
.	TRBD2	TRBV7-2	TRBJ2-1	TGTGCCAGCAGCTTCAACTCGGGGGGGTATGAGCAGTTCTTC	CASSFNSGGYEQFF
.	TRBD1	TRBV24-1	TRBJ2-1	TGTGCCACCAGTGATCCGGGACAGGGAGACAATGAGCAGTTCTTC	CATSDPGQGDNEQFF
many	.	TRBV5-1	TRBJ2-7	TGCGCCAGCAGCTTCCCGGACAGCGAGCAGTACTTC	CASSFPDSEQYF
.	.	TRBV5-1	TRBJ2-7	TGCGCCAGCAGCCTACAGGGTGGGGCCTACGAGCAGTACTTC	CASSLQGGAYEQYF
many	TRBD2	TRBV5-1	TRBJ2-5	TGCGCCAGCAGCTTGGCCAACGCGGGAGCCCAAGAGACCCAGTACTTC	CASSLANAGAQETQYF
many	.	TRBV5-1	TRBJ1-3	TGCGCCAGCAGCACGACCCTCCTCAACTCTGGAAACACCATATATTTT	CASSTTLLNSGNTIYF
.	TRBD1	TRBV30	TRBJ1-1	TGTGCCTGGAGCGCGGGGACAGGGGGCGCGGTCACTGAAGCTTTCTTT	CAWSAGTGGAVTEAFF
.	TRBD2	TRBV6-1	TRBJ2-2	TGTGCCAGCACCCCTATTCCGGACAGGGGTGGGACTAGCGGGCGCACCGGGGAGCTGTTTTTT	CASTPIPDRGGTSGRTGELFF
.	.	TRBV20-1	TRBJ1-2	TGCAGTGCTAGACACGGAGACTATGGCTACACCTTC	CSARHGDYGYTF
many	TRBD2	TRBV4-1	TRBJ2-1	TGCGCCAGCAGCCAATTGATGGGTTCCGGGGAGGGCCGGAATGAGCAGTTCTTC	CASSQLMGSGEGRNEQFF
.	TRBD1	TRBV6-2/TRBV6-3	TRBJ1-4	TGTGCCAGCAGTGAAGCCGTAGGGGGCGGGGAAAAACTGTTTTTT	CASSEAVGGGEKLFF
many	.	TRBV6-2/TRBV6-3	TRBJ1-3	TGTGCCAGCAGTTACAGAGGGATGAACAACCCGAACACCATATATTTT	CASSYRGMNNPNTIYF
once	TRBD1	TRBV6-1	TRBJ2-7	TGTGCCAGCAGTACCCGGGACAGGGTTACATACGAGCAGTACTTC	CASSTRDRVTYEQYF
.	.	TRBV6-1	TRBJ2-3	TGTGCCAGCAGCCAGTGGGGGAGGACAGATACGCAGTATTTT	CASSQWGRTDTQYF
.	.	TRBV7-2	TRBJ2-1	TGTGCCAGCAGCTTAGTATCGGGACTCCACAATGAGCAGTTCTTC	CASSLVSGLHNEQFF
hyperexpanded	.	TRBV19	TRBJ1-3	TGTGCCAGCAGCCCTTTTTGGGACCCTCGGGGGTCTGGAAACACCATATATTTT	CASSPFWDPRGSGNTIYF
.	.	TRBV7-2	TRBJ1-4	TGTGCCAGCAGCTCCAGTCGGGATGAAAAACTGTTTTTT	CASSSSRDEKLFF
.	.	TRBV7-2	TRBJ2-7	TGTGCCAGCAGCTTAGTGGTATGGGGGAACGAGCAGTACTTC	CASSLVVWGNEQYF
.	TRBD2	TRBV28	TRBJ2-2	TGTGCCAGCAGTTTACTAGCGGGAGGCACCGGGGAGCTGTTTTTT	CASSLLAGGTGELFF
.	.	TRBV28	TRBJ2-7	TGTGCCAGCTCGGGTTCTGCCTACGAGCAGTACTTC	CASSGSAYEQYF
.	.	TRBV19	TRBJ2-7	TGTGCCAGTAGTATAGGCAGAGACGAGCAGTACTTC	CASSIGRDEQYF
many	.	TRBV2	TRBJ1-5	TGTGCCAGCAGTGCGTTGGGGATGGGTCAGCCCCAGCATTTT	CASSALGMGQPQHF
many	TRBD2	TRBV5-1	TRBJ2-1	TGCGCCAGCAGCCCCGGGACTAGCGGGACGCAGTTCTTC	CASSPGTSGTQFF
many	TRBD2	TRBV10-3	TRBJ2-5	TGTGCCACCACTAGCGGGGGGGCCACGGGAGAGACCCAGTACTTC	CATTSGGATGETQYF
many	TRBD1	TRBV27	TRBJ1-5	TGTGCCAGCAGCCAGGGGGAGAGACAGCCCCAGCATTTT	CASSQGERQPQHF
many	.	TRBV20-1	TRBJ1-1	TGCAGTGCCCAAGCGGAGGCGGGTAACACTGAAGCTTTCTTT	CSAQAEAGNTEAFF
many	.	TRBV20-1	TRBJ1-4	TGCAGTGCTAGAGATGGGGGTGAAACTAATGAAAAACTGTTTTTT	CSARDGGETNEKLFF
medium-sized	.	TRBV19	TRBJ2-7	TGTGCCAGTAGTATCACGGGCGTACCCTACGAGCAGTACTTC	CASSITGVPYEQYF
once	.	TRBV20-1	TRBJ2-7	TGCAGTGCTCTGTCCCCGGGACATGGGTCCTACGAGCAGTACTTC	CSALSPGHGSYEQYF
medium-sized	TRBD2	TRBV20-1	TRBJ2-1	TGCAGTGCTAGGGGGACTAGCGGGATGGGCCTTTTGGATGAGCAGTTCTTC	CSARGTSGMGLLDEQFF
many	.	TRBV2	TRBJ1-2	TGTGCCAGCAGTGTCGATATCTCCTATGGCTACACCTTC	CASSVDISYGYTF
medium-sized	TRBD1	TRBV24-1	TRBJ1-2	TGTGCCACCAGTGAGTCAGACAGGGAATATGGCTACACCTTC	CATSESDREYGYTF
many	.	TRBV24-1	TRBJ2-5	TGTGCCACCAGTGATGGCCAGGGGCGAGAGACCCAGTACTTC	CATSDGQGRETQYF
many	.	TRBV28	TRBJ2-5	TGTGCCAGCAGACAGCAAGAGACCCAGTACTTC	CASRQQETQYF
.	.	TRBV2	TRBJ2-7	TGTGCCAGCAGACGTACTATCGGTATAGGGTACGAGCAGTACTTC	CASRRTIGIGYEQYF
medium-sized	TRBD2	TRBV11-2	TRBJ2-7	TGTGCCAGCAGCCCTCAGGCTAGCGGGATCTACGAGCAGTACTTC	CASSPQASGIYEQYF
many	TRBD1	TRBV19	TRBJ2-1	TGTGCCAGTAGTCGGGACAGGGCCGGGGAGCAGTTCTTC	CASSRDRAGEQFF
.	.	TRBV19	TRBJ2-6	TGTGCCAGTAGTATCGGGCGCTCTGGGGCCAACGTCCTGACTTTC	CASSIGRSGANVLTF
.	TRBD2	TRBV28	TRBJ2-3	TGTGCCAGCAGTTTACACCCAGCGGGAACACAAAGTTGGGATACGCAGTATTTT	CASSLHPAGTQSWDTQYF
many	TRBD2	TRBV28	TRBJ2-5	TGTGCCAGCAGCACCATTAGGACTAGCGGGGGTGAGACCCAGTACTTC	CASSTIRTSGGETQYF
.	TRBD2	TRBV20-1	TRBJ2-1	TGCAGTGCTAGACCGGCGTGGCGGGAGAACAATGAGCAGTTCTTC	CSARPAWRENNEQFF
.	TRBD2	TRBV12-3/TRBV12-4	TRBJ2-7	TGTGCCAGCAGCCCCAACGGGGGGAACGAGCAGTACTTC	CASSPNGGNEQYF
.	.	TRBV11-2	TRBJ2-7	TGTGCGAGCTCCCGGTCGGGAATCTACGAGCAGTACTTC	CASSRSGIYEQYF
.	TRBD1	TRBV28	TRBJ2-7	TGTGTCAGAATTGGGACAGGCTACGAGCAGTACTTC	CVRIGTGYEQYF
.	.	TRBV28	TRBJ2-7	TGTGCCAACATGGTCGGTATTGGGTACGATCAGTACTTC	CANMVGIGYDQYF